The subject of this entry is one TCR beta chain. Study processing details: Amplification of reference gene primers was used by the study to estimate nucleated cell counts. Method: immunoSEQ multiplex PCR; TCRdb's copy keeps in-frame clones and lacks some. Clonal size and the V and J genes are those of that table, whereas D and trimming came from the DNA. This repertoire shows 200,000 or so clones, approximately 83% found once; its top ten account for 3% to 4%. These data belong to a study of blood T cell repertoires in COVID-19. Whole-study context: The samples span acute and convalescent COVID-19 from the United States, Italy and Spain.

Germline CDR1 reads MNHEY; CDR2 reads SVGEGT. V was trimmed by 0 bases and J by 0 bases, leaving 24 bases between them. The CDR3 covers 20 residues. The age range of participants was about 18 to 100 years, with residence in about two dozen US areas. Participant-reported clinical history was the basis for cohort assignment. Sequencing input: PBMCs or T cells enriched from blood (not recorded which). The receptor was isolated from a woman aged 40 to 49 with acute COVID-19. This sequence joins TRBV6-2 or TRBV6-3 and TRBJ2-7; D may be TRBD2 (8 bases). The CDR3 bases are TGTGCCAGCAGTTACTCAGGGACAGTATTGGGACTAGAGCTCTCCTACGAGCAGTACTTC. Translating it yields CASSYSGTVLGLELSYEQYF.